This entry concerns a single T cell receptor (beta chain). The specificity of this receptor is unknown. No quality values exist for individual bases; no much larger clone is one base distant. At one collaborating source in Seattle, patients were enrolled during active infection and were followed longitudinally through the course of disease. Each collaborating institution followed its own protocols to collect whole blood in K2EDTA tubes. For TCRbeta analysis, collaborator samples were shipped as frozen whole blood, as isolated PBMCs, or as DNA extracted from either sample type. The source of the sample is a study of blood T cell repertoires in COVID-19 (dated by TCRdb to about 2020). For context, the study as a whole: Samples covering the acute and convalescent phases of COVID-19 were provided by collaborators in the United States, Italy and Spain. A de-identified subject ID, COVID-19 status, age in years and sex were almost always included in the sample metadata. Samples came from the ongoing ImmuneRACE study (first 160 participants) plus 1,254 subjects from 6 global collaborators. The repertoires were released in a freely available public database meant as a resource for research on the immune response to SARS-CoV-2. The prospective study material was composed of cDNA or gDNA derived from T cells, B-cell-depleted T cells, or PBMCs. Deeply sampled blood TCRbeta repertoires from subjects exposed to, actively infected with, or recovered from COVID-19 were included in the dataset. Where available, HLA class I and class II types were taken from metadata supplied by the sample provider and were not determined by assay-based typing.

The study at large found these results: How much clinical and demographic metadata was included differed by source and by participant, and the metadata was provided uncurated.

The immunoSEQ Assay, a bias-controlled multiplex PCR, was used to amplify TCRbeta CDR3 regions from genomic DNA. The original methods were these. The number of nucleated cells in each sample was estimated by amplification of reference gene primers within the assay. To quantify the absolute abundance of each unique TCRbeta CDR3 rearrangement, sequence reads were collapsed and filtered. For each sample, productive Simpson clonality was calculated as the square root of Simpson's diversity index across productive rearrangements. In TCRdb, the immuneACCESS table is reduced to in-frame sequences with V and J assigned. These tables do not hold every clone; where another copy was compared, an unresolved V gene accounts for under half, and the others remain unexplained. Clonal size and the V and J genes are those of that table, whereas D and trimming came from the DNA. The sample table shows some 200,000 clones, and 85% to 90% are seen once. The top ten clones comprise approximately 9.9% of the sample.

There are 13 amino acids in the CDR3, from cysteine to phenylalanine inclusive. The retained sequence is limited to the CDR3, 39 bases, with the frame set at the first base. V sheds 0 bases and J sheds 4 bases, leaving 6 bases between their ends. According to the germline V gene, CDR1 reads KGHSH and CDR2 reads LQKENI. The origin of this receptor is a woman aged 60-75 years with COVID-19, enrolled during active disease. The sequence joins TRBV18 to TRBJ2-5, with the D gene not clear enough to name. The source material was peripheral blood. The CDR3 protein is CASSPPSVETQYF. The DNA sequence reads TGTGCCAGCTCACCACCGTCGGTAGAGACCCAGTACTTC. This CDR3, with the reference TRBV18 and TRBJ2-5 proteins standing in past its ends, gives the full variable domain NAGVMQNPRHLVRRRGQEARLRCSPMKGHSHVYWYRQLPEEGLKFMVYLQKENIIDESGMPKERFSAEFPKEGPSILRIQQVVRGDSAAYFCASSPPSVETQYFGPGTRLLVL.